The 5 T cell receptor beta chains given below trace back to one sample, sequenced in a study of T cells in pancreatic ductal adenocarcinoma. Only in-frame clones appear in the TCRdb table, and some are missing; sequencing was by immunoSEQ multiplex PCR. The sample holds 15,000 to 20,000 clones, about nine tenths seen once. No neoadjuvant therapy was given to the selected pancreatic ductal adenocarcinoma patients before their surgery. The sample was PBMCs. These receptors were taken from a human donor with pancreatic ductal adenocarcinoma.

The genes are TRBV15 and TRBJ1-1; perhaps TRBD1 as D (6 bases). The V end lost 3 bases, the J end lost 2 bases, and 13 bases lay between the germline ends. Germline-derived CDR1 and CDR2 are LNHNV and YYDKDF (reference sequence). This CDR3 is built from 15 residues. The CDR3 DNA sequence: TGTGCCACCAGCAGGAGGACAGTCACCAACACTGAAGCTTTCTTT. It is translated as CATSRRTVTNTEAFF.

The chain has TRBV9 and TRBJ2-1; 15 bases agree with TRBD2. Unmatched junction bases numbered 10, after V lost 3 bases and J lost 0 bases. Germline V gives CDR1 SGDLS, CDR2 YYNGEE. The CDR3 has 20 amino acids. For the CDR3, the DNA is TGTGCCAGCAGCGCGAGCCGCGGGACTAGCGGGGGGAGCTCCTACAATGAGCAGTTCTTC. It yields the protein CASSASRGTSGGSSYNEQFF.

The chain couples TRBV16 to TRBJ2-4; TRBD2 aligns across 15 bases. Germline CDR1 is KGHSY and CDR2 is FQNENV. Trimming took 3 bases from V and 5 from J; bases not matched to a gene: 8. The CDR3 totals 18 residues. Written as DNA, the CDR3 is TGTGCCAGCAGCCAGGGACTAGCGGGGGGTCGTGAACAAAACATTCAGTACTTC. Amino acid sequence: CASSQGLAGGREQNIQYF.

Only a few counts were recorded for this clone. The chain joins TRBV10-1 to TRBJ1-6; TRBD1 is a possible D gene (5 bases). Germline CDR1 is WNHNN and CDR2 is SYGVQD (reference sequence). The V and J ends lost 11 bases and 5 bases respectively, with 16 bases between them. This CDR3 is 14 amino acids long. CDR3 residues: CAPRTTANNSPLHF. The CDR3 nucleotides are TGCGCCCCGCGGACGACAGCTAATAATTCACCCCTCCACTTT.

This rearrangement joins TRBV7-9 to TRBJ2-3; a weak D match, TRBD2 (5 bases). CDR1 SEHNR and CDR2 FQNEAQ come from the germline V gene (reference sequence). Trimming cost V 3 bases and J 10 bases, with 26 bases left between them. This CDR3 is built from 17 residues. The CDR3 DNA reads TGTGCCAGCAGCTTCGTCGACCCGGGTACGGGGTCTTATTCGCAGTATTTT. This gives the protein CASSFVDPGTGSYSQYF.